The 26 T cell receptor beta chains in this list originate from one sample, sequenced in a study of shared T cell receptors in the human thymus. Repertoires were generated with immunoSEQ multiplex PCR, while TCRdb's copy carries only in-frame clones and drops some. The table shows 550,000 to 800,000 clones, with 80% to 90% occurring only once. These data also featured in a second study, about human thymus T cells.

The material sequenced was thymocytes. Source of these receptors: a girl in the first two years of life with a congenital heart defect.

CDR3 in amino acids: CASSPWQGHFSGNTIYF. The CDR3, as DNA: TGTGCCAGCAGCCCCTGGCAGGGGCACTTCTCTGGAAACACCATATATTTT. The chain couples TRBV14 to TRBJ1-3, with a weak D call TRBD1 (6 bases). Trimming pared 4 bases from V and 0 bases from J, leaving 16 bases between. Germline V lookup: CDR1 SGHDN, CDR2 FVKESK. CDR3 length equals 17 residues.

This chain uses TRBV23-1 with TRBJ2-3, with 10 bases matching TRBD1. TRBV23-1 carries the ORF label, with uncertain function. The junction had 18 bases not matched to a gene; V was cut back by 2 bases and J by 1 base. The CDR3 has 21 residues. CDR3 bases: TGCGCCAGCAGTCAAGGGTTGGTTGACAGGGGGCTTTCTCCCGGCACAGATACGCAGTATTTT. Protein product: CASSQGLVDRGLSPGTDTQYF.

The chain combines TRBV5-6 with TRBJ1-6; TRBD1 matches at 7 bases. V gave up 3 bases and J gave up 0 bases; unmatched junction bases: 6. Per the germline V gene, CDR1 is SGHDT and CDR2 is YYEEEE. There are 17 residues in the CDR3. The CDR3 region is CASSSRGLSSYNSPLHF. The CDR3 DNA reads TGTGCCAGCAGCTCGAGGGGGCTTAGCTCCTATAATTCACCCCTCCACTTT.

The chain couples TRBV18 to TRBJ2-2, with 12 positions matching TRBD1. CDR3 length: 16 amino acids. The V gene end was trimmed by 0 bases and the J gene end by 6 bases; junction bases not matched to a gene: 2. Germline V gives CDR1 KGHSH, CDR2 LQKENI. CDR3 region: CASSPPRDRGPGELFF. The CDR3 coding sequence is TGTGCCAGCTCACCACCCAGGGACAGGGGGCCCGGGGAGCTGTTTTTT.

This clone has a handful of counts. The chain joins TRBV7-3 to TRBJ2-2; D uncertain. The CDR3 is 13 residues long. V lost 2 bases and J 3 bases, leaving 4 bases between the germline ends. Germline V lookup: CDR1 SGHTA, CDR2 FQGTGA. The chain's CDR3 is CASSLEHTGELFF. CDR3 DNA sequence: TGTGCCAGCAGCTTAGAGCACACCGGGGAGCTGTTTTTT.

The CDR3 DNA follows: TGTGCCAGCAGTGATTACCGCGCGGGGGGGTCATTTTCCTACAATGAGCAGTTCTTC. It translates to CASSDYRAGGSFSYNEQFF. The genes are TRBV2 and TRBJ2-1; 9 bases are shared with TRBD2. Germline V lookup: CDR1 SNHLY, CDR2 FYNNEI. After removal of 3 bases from V and 1 base from J, the junction contained 13 bases not matched to a gene. The CDR3 has 19 amino acids.

The chain employs TRBV6-1 and TRBJ1-4; the match to TRBD1 covers 8 bases. Germline lookup yields CDR1 MNHNS and CDR2 SASEGT. This CDR3 spans 16 amino acids. After removal of 4 bases from V and 14 bases from J, the junction contained 18 bases not matched to a gene. CDR3 sequence reads: CASSGKTTGGGIFLFF. Written as DNA, the CDR3 is TGTGCCAGCAGTGGAAAGACCACAGGGGGTGGAATTTTCCTGTTTTTT.

The V and J genes are TRBV5-1 and TRBJ1-1, with D maybe TRBD1 (5 bases). Trimming pared 2 bases from V and 5 bases from J, leaving 25 bases between. Per the germline V gene, CDR1 is SGHRS and CDR2 is YFSETQ. There are 18 residues in the CDR3. The CDR3 region is CASSFPPLPGRRITEAFF. The CDR3 coding sequence is TGCGCCAGCAGCTTCCCCCCCTTGCCAGGGCGAAGGATTACTGAAGCTTTCTTT.

V gene TRBV19 combines with J gene TRBJ2-7; TRBD2 matches 13 bases. Germline trimming cut 5 bases from V and 3 bases from J; bases unmatched to any gene: 4. There are 15 residues in the CDR3. Germline V gene data show CDR1 as LNHDA and CDR2 as SQIVND (reference sequence). The CDR3 DNA reads as TGTGCCAGTAGTCCGGGACTAGCGGGGAGCTACGAGCAGTACTTC. Amino acid sequence: CASSPGLAGSYEQYF. The entire variable domain, with the rest obtained from reference TRBV19 and TRBJ2-7, is as follows: DGGITQSPKYLFRKEGQNVTLSCEQNLNHDAMYWYRQDPGQGLRLIYYSQIVNDFQKGDIAEGYSVSREKKESFPLTVTSAQKNPTAFYLCASSPGLAGSYEQYFGPGTRLTVT.

The chain joins TRBV12-5 to TRBJ1-3, with TRBD1 matching 7 bases. From germline, CDR1 is LGHNT and CDR2 FRNRAP. Unmatched junction bases numbered 8, after V lost 2 bases and J lost 4 bases. CDR3 length: 16 residues. The CDR3 nucleotides read TGTGCTAGTGGTTTGAGGGGGCTTTTGTCCGGAAACACCATATATTTT. Translating it yields CASGLRGLLSGNTIYF.

The rearrangement links TRBV18 to TRBJ2-6, with D possibly TRBD2 on 6 matching bases. This CDR3 spans 18 amino acids. The germline gives CDR1 KGHSH, CDR2 LQKENI. V was clipped by 8 bases and J by 2 bases, with 22 bases between them. CDR3 sequence reads: CASPRKGTAGTGANVLTF. For the CDR3, the DNA is TGTGCCAGCCCACGGAAGGGGACTGCAGGGACTGGGGCCAACGTCCTGACTTTC.

In its sample, this clone was seen a few times. The chain employs TRBV19 and TRBJ1-1; 7 bases align to TRBD1. The CDR3 contains 22 residues. V lost 2 bases, J lost 0 bases, and 24 bases stayed unmatched. Germline V lookup: CDR1 LNHDA, CDR2 SQIVND (reference sequence). CDR3 protein: CASSISKTGNACTLALNTEAFF. The DNA for the CDR3 is TGTGCCAGTAGTATAAGCAAGACAGGGAATGCGTGTACCCTGGCCTTGAACACTGAAGCTTTCTTT.

This chain connects TRBV29-1 to TRBJ1-1; D ambiguous. The germline gives CDR1 SQVTM, CDR2 ANQGSEA. Deletions cut 4 bases from V and 5 bases from J, with 17 bases between. The CDR3 has 14 amino acids. CDR3 in DNA: TGCAGCGTTGCCCGAGGGCGGTTAGGGACTGAAGCTTTCTTT. Translating it yields CSVARGRLGTEAFF.

The V and J genes are TRBV2 and TRBJ1-6; no firm D call. The germline CDR1 and CDR2 sequences are SNHLY and FYNNEI. The CDR3 covers 20 residues. Trimming pared 0 bases from V and 4 bases from J, leaving 22 bases between. In nucleotides, the CDR3 is TGTGCCAGCAGTGAAGCGGGGTGTTGGACTCCGGGCCTATATAATTCACCCCTCCACTTT. This translates into CASSEAGCWTPGLYNSPLHF.

This chain links TRBV28 with TRBJ1-2, with 9 bases identical to TRBD1. The CDR3 extends over 16 amino acids. CDR1 and CDR2 from the germline V gene are MDHEN and SYDVKM. Germline trimming cut 6 bases from V and 8 bases from J; bases unmatched to any gene: 16. For the CDR3, the DNA is TGTGCCAGCAGCCCAAGACCGGGACAGGGTTATCGGGGCTACACCTTC. This encodes CASSPRPGQGYRGYTF.

This clone has only one observation. The V call is TRBV5-1, the J call TRBJ2-5; D is perhaps TRBD2 (6 bases). Trimming shortened V by 7 bases and J by 4 bases, and 8 bases separated the two germline ends. The CDR3 is 11 residues long. Germline assignment: CDR1 SGHRS and CDR2 YFSETQ. CDR3 bases: TGCGCCAGCCTCGGGGGAGAGACCCAGTACTTC. Its protein product is CASLGGETQYF. Full variable domain (rest looked up from reference TRBV5-1 and TRBJ2-5): KAGVTQTPRYLIKTRGQQVTLSCSPISGHRSVSWYQQTPGQGLQFLFEYFSETQRNKGNFPGRFSGRQFSNSRSEMNVSTLELGDSALYLCASLGGETQYFGPGTRLLVL.

The chain couples TRBV13 to TRBJ1-1; D is undetermined. The V end was cut by 8 bases, the J end by 1 base, with 11 bases between. The CDR3 totals 13 residues. CDR1 PRHDT and CDR2 FYEKMQ come from the germline V gene (reference sequence). CDR3 region: CASAGRANTEAFF. Here the CDR3 DNA reads TGTGCCAGCGCTGGGAGAGCGAACACTGAAGCTTTCTTT.

The J gene is TRBJ1-1, the V gene TRBV5-6; 7 bases map to TRBD1. V dropped 4 bases and J dropped 5; count of bases not matched to a gene: 17. This CDR3 is built from 17 residues. The germline CDR1 and CDR2 sequences are SGHDT and YYEEEE. The chain's CDR3 is CASSHPREGAGVTEAFF. CDR3 in DNA: TGTGCCAGCAGCCACCCTCGGGAGGGGGCCGGGGTTACTGAAGCTTTCTTT.

The chain recombines TRBV7-9 with TRBJ2-5; a possible D gene is TRBD2 (6 bases). Trimming removed 6 bases from V and 5 bases from J, with 19 bases in between. Germline lookup yields CDR1 SEHNR and CDR2 FQNEAQ (reference sequence). CDR3 length equals 15 residues. CDR3 DNA: TGTGCCAGCAGAAGCCGTCCGGGACTGTGGGAGACCCAGTACTTC. Its protein is CASRSRPGLWETQYF.

V gene TRBV25-1 combines with J gene TRBJ1-1; no clear D gene. Trimming left V 4 bases short and J 0 bases short, with 6 bases between. CDR1 is MGHDK, CDR2 SYGVNS, per germline. The CDR3 sequence is 13 residues long. CDR3 region: CASSAWLNTEAFF. The CDR3 nucleotides are TGTGCCAGCAGTGCCTGGCTGAACACTGAAGCTTTCTTT.

This clone was seen once. In nucleotides, the CDR3 is TGTGCCAGCAGCTTGATGCGAGGGGGCCTCCTTTATCGCACAGATACGCAGTATTTT. Residues: CASSLMRGGLLYRTDTQYF. This chain links TRBV5-6 with TRBJ2-3; 7 bases align to TRBD1. Per the germline V gene, CDR1 is SGHDT and CDR2 is YYEEEE. There are 19 residues in the CDR3. With V trimmed by 1 base and J by 1 base, 15 bases remained unmatched.

The chain links TRBV6-6 to TRBJ2-2, with a possible D match to TRBD1 (5 bases). The germline V gene encodes CDR1 MNHNY and CDR2 SVGAGI (reference sequence). Trimming stripped 5 bases from V and 3 bases from J, with 13 bases between. The CDR3 extends over 15 amino acids. The CDR3 here is CASSHGHRDTGELFF. CDR3 coding DNA: TGTGCCAGCAGTCACGGACACCGAGACACCGGGGAGCTGTTTTTT.

The chain uses TRBV7-6 and TRBJ2-3; 12 bases are shared with TRBD2. This CDR3 spans 18 amino acids. Trimming took 3 bases from V and 3 from J; bases not matched to a gene: 10. Per germline, CDR1 SGHVS and CDR2 FNYEAQ. The CDR3 nucleotides read TGTGCCAGCAGCTTCCTCGGGGCTAGCGGGGGGGTAACAGATACGCAGTATTTT. Protein sequence: CASSFLGASGGVTDTQYF.

This clone has a handful of counts. V is TRBV27 and J is TRBJ1-1; 8 positions match TRBD1. Per germline, CDR1 MNHEY and CDR2 SMNVEV (reference sequence). This CDR3 is built from 14 residues. The junction had 7 bases not matched to a gene; V was cut back by 6 bases and J by 4 bases. This chain's CDR3 is CASRPTGDGTEAFF. The CDR3 DNA sequence: TGTGCCAGCAGACCGACAGGGGATGGCACTGAAGCTTTCTTT.

The CDR3 sequence: CASSYRDRKYGYTF. The DNA for the CDR3 is TGTGCCAGTAGTTACCGGGACAGAAAATATGGCTACACCTTC. The rearrangement joins TRBV19 to TRBJ1-2; 7 bases match TRBD1. This CDR3 contains 14 residues. Looked up from germline, CDR1 is LNHDA and CDR2 is SQIVND (reference sequence). With 5 bases clipped from V and 5 bases from J, the junction kept 8 bases outside the gene matches.

The rearrangement links TRBV4-3 to TRBJ1-6; D might be TRBD1 (6 bases). The ends were cut back, 6 bases at V and 6 bases at J, with 21 bases in the middle. From germline, CDR1 is LGHNA and CDR2 YSLEER. The CDR3 covers 17 residues. The CDR3 DNA reads TGCGCCAGCAGTCCGACCGAAAACAGGGCCCTTAATTCACCCCTCCACTTT. This sequence encodes CASSPTENRALNSPLHF.